This T cell receptor beta chain was recovered during a study of cytotoxic CD8 clonotypes in ibrutinib-treated CLL. Study information: Responses: around 24 partial, 2 complete; after median roughly 63 months, approximately 15 stayed remitted, around twelve progressed.

TCRdb's table, derived via immunoSEQ multiplex PCR, lists solely in-frame clones and lacks some. The sample lists about 120,000 clones, approximately 58% occurring once. Worth noting for this clone: Its antigen remains unidentified.

The length of the CDR3 is 18 residues. Germline V gene data show CDR1 as SGHRS and CDR2 as YFSETQ. V was pared by 0 bases and J by 4 bases, with 9 bases of the junction left unmatched. Study observations and caveats: Baseline-level clonality went beyond age-matched healthy donors and moved in step with circulating CD8+ T-cell counts. Contraction or stability on treatment characterized the public clonotypes, which were uncommon.

The sequence derives from a human donor with chronic lymphocytic leukemia. The chain joins TRBV5-1 to TRBJ2-2, with 10 bases aligning to TRBD2. The specimen comprised PBMCs, sampled after 24 months of ibrutinib treatment. The CDR3 region has the DNA TGCGCCAGCAGCTTGGTCCTGTTAGTAGCGGGGGGCACCGGGGAGCTGTTTTTT. Protein: CASSLVLLVAGGTGELFF.